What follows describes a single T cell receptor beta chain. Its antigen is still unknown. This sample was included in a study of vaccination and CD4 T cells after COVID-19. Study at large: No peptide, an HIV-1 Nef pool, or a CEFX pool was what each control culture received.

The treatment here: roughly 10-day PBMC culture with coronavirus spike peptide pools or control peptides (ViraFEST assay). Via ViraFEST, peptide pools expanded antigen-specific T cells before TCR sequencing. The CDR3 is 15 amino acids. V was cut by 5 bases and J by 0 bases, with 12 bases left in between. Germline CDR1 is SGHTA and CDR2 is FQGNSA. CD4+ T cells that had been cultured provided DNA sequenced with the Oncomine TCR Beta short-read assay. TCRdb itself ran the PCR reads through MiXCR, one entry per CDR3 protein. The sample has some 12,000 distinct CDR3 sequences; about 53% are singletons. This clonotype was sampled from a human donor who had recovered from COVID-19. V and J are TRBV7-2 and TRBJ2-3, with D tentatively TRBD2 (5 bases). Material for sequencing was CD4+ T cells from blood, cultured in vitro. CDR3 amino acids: CASSPSGTSTDTQYF. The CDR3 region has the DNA TGTGCCAGCAGCCCAAGCGGAACTAGCACAGATACGCAGTATTTT. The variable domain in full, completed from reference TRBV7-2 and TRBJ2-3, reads GAGVSQSPSNKVTEKGKDVELRCDPISGHTALYWYRQSLGQGLEFLIYFQGNSAPDKSGLPSDRFSAERTGGSVSTLTIQRTQQEDSAVYLCASSPSGTSTDTQYFGPGTRLTVL.